What follows are 17 T cell receptor beta chains derived from one specimen sequenced in a study of T cells after yellow fever vaccination. TCRdb reprocessed the 5' RACE reads with MiXCR, giving one entry per CDR3 protein. The profile shows some 350,000 distinct CDR3 sequences, under 14% of them singletons. Sample: PBMCs, taken on the day of the first yellow fever vaccination. These receptors were collected from a young man who received the YFV17D yellow fever vaccine.

This clonotype was found once. The CDR3 here is CSAPDRGNEQFF. The CDR3 DNA reads as TGCAGTGCTCCTGACAGGGGCAATGAGCAGTTCTTC. The chain recombines TRBV20-1 with TRBJ2-1, with 8 bases lining up with TRBD1. V shed 5 bases, J shed 6 bases, and the junction held 3 bases outside the gene matches. Per the germline V gene, CDR1 is DFQATT and CDR2 is SNEGSKA (reference sequence). There are 12 residues in the CDR3.

V usage is TRBV7-2 and J usage is TRBJ2-1, with TRBD2 matching over 7 bases. The CDR3 length is 16 residues. V lost 4 bases, J lost 1 base, and 7 bases stayed unmatched. CDR1 is SGHTA and CDR2 is FQGNSA in the germline V gene. CDR3 amino acids: CASSWSRTRSYNEQFF. CDR3 bases: TGTGCCAGCAGCTGGTCCCGGACTAGGTCCTACAATGAGCAGTTCTTC.

This clonotype was counted only a few times. The chain employs TRBV4-1 and TRBJ2-7; D is undetermined. Germline V gene lookup returns CDR1 MGHRA and CDR2 YSYEKL. Trimming stripped 1 base from V and 3 bases from J, with 19 bases between. This CDR3 region has 17 residues. The CDR3: CASSQVGSVHKYYEQYV. The CDR3 coding sequence is TGCGCCAGCAGCCAAGTCGGTTCGGTACATAAATACTACGAGCAGTACGTC.

This clonotype came up many times. The chain has TRBV5-1 and TRBJ1-5, with 9 bases aligning to TRBD1. V shed 0 bases and J 5 bases; nucleotides not matched to a gene: 0. The germline gives CDR1 SGHRS, CDR2 YFSETQ. There are 14 residues in the CDR3. The CDR3 DNA reads TGCGCCAGCAGCTTGGGGGACAGGGATCAGCCCCAGCATTTT. Amino acid sequence: CASSLGDRDQPQHF.

Ten or more counts support this clonotype. V is TRBV5-1 and J is TRBJ2-1; the match to TRBD1 covers 11 bases. Germline CDR1 reads SGHRS; CDR2 reads YFSETQ. Trimming removed 4 bases from V and 2 bases from J; junction bases left unmatched: 5. This CDR3 is 16 amino acids long. As DNA, the CDR3 is TGCGCCAGCAGCCCCGGGACAGGGGGGACCTACAATGAGCAGTTCTTC. The encoded protein is CASSPGTGGTYNEQFF.

This clonotype was counted only a few times. The chain is built from TRBV14 and TRBJ1-1, with 9 bases fitting TRBD1. Germline V gives CDR1 SGHDN, CDR2 FVKESK. CDR3 length equals 18 residues. V was pared by 3 bases and J by 3 bases, with 14 bases of the junction left unmatched. This chain's CDR3 is CASSQEHRGLFTDTEAFF. The CDR3 DNA reads as TGTGCCAGCAGCCAGGAACACAGGGGGCTCTTTACAGACACTGAAGCTTTCTTT.

This clonotype has a handful of counts. The chain couples TRBV27 to TRBJ2-3, with TRBD1 matching 7 bases. Germline loops: CDR1 MNHEY, CDR2 SMNVEV (reference sequence). With V trimmed by 5 bases and J by 0 bases, 5 bases remained unmatched. This CDR3 spans 15 amino acids. The CDR3 loop reads CASSHTGASTDTQYF. The CDR3 DNA follows: TGTGCCAGCAGTCACACAGGGGCTAGCACAGATACGCAGTATTTT.

The rearrangement links TRBV20-1 to TRBJ1-1; tentative D call: TRBD1 (6 bases). The CDR3 extends over 12 amino acids. V gave up 6 bases and J gave up 4 bases, with 12 bases separating them. Germline V gives CDR1 DFQATT, CDR2 SNEGSKA (reference sequence). The CDR3 spells CSADTGSTEAFF. The CDR3 nucleotides read TGCAGTGCCGATACAGGGAGCACTGAAGCTTTCTTT.

This chain's CDR3 is CASAGEGVPYNEQFF. The CDR3 region has the DNA TGCGCCAGCGCCGGCGAGGGGGTCCCCTACAATGAGCAGTTCTTC. V is TRBV5-1 and J is TRBJ2-1, with D tentatively TRBD1 (6 bases). Germline assignment: CDR1 SGHRS and CDR2 YFSETQ. The V gene lost 7 bases and the J gene lost 2 bases, with 16 bases spanning the gap. This CDR3 contains 15 residues.

V usage is TRBV28 and J usage is TRBJ1-2; 8 bases line up with TRBD1. The junction had 12 bases not matched to a gene; V was cut back by 4 bases and J by 8 bases. The germline V gene encodes CDR1 MDHEN and CDR2 SYDVKM. The CDR3 has 15 residues. CDR3 amino acids: CASSYSGGAFKGYTF. In DNA form, the CDR3 reads TGTGCCAGCAGTTACTCAGGGGGCGCATTTAAAGGCTACACCTTC.

The gene calls are TRBV4-3 and TRBJ1-6; no clear D. CDR3 length equals 17 residues. Trimming left V 1 base short and J 7 bases short, with 17 bases between. CDR1 is LGHNA and CDR2 is YSLEER in the germline V gene. This CDR3 reads CASSQGPKIHANSPLHF. CDR3 bases: TGCGCCAGCAGCCAAGGCCCGAAGATACACGCAAATTCACCCCTCCACTTT.

The rearrangement uses TRBV6-2 or TRBV6-3 and TRBJ2-2; TRBD1 matches at 7 bases. Germline loops: CDR1 MNHEY, CDR2 SVGEGT. The V and J ends lost 5 bases and 0 bases, in that order; junction bases with no gene match: 6. The CDR3 totals 16 residues. CDR3 DNA: TGTGCCAGCAGTGCGGACAGGTCGCCGAACACCGGGGAGCTGTTTTTT. It encodes CASSADRSPNTGELFF.

This clonotype occurred a few times. This sequence joins TRBV18 and TRBJ2-7; 7 bases fit TRBD2. Germline CDR1 reads KGHSH; CDR2 reads LQKENI. With 5 bases clipped from V and 0 bases from J, the junction kept 10 bases outside the gene matches. The CDR3 has 16 residues. The CDR3: CASSTQSGASSYEQYF. In DNA form, the CDR3 reads TGTGCCAGCTCAACCCAAAGCGGGGCCAGCTCCTACGAGCAGTACTTC.

The chain has TRBV5-4 and TRBJ1-1; 10 nucleotides line up with TRBD1. Germline V gene lookup returns CDR1 SGHNT and CDR2 YYREEE (reference sequence). Trimming took 1 base from V and 5 from J; bases not matched to a gene: 5. The CDR3 runs 15 residues. The DNA for the CDR3 is TGTGCCAGCAGCTTGCCAGACAGGGGGCGAACTGAAGCTTTCTTT. Protein sequence: CASSLPDRGRTEAFF. Drawing the rest from reference TRBV5-4 and TRBJ1-1, the complete variable domain is ETGVTQSPTHLIKTRGQQVTLRCSSQSGHNTVSWYQQALGQGPQFIFQYYREEENGRGNFPPRFSGLQFPNYSSELNVNALELDDSALYLCASSLPDRGRTEAFFGQGTRLTVV.

This clonotype was found a few times. V is TRBV15 and J is TRBJ1-2; TRBD1 matches at 11 bases. The germline CDR1 and CDR2 sequences are LNHNV and YYDKDF (reference sequence). The CDR3 consists of 16 residues. V gave up 1 base and J gave up 4 bases; unmatched junction bases: 5. DNA of the CDR3: TGTGCCACCAGCAGAGGGGGGACAGGGGGTGTCTATGGCTACACCTTC. Encoded protein: CATSRGGTGGVYGYTF.

The chain carries TRBV4-3 and TRBJ1-4, with a tentative D call TRBD1 (5 bases). Trimming stripped 4 bases from V and 4 bases from J, with 13 bases between. In germline, CDR1 is LGHNA, CDR2 YSLEER. This CDR3 contains 15 residues. The CDR3 bases are TGCGCCAGCAGCCCCACGAGGGGTTATAATGAAAAACTGTTTTTT. Amino acid sequence: CASSPTRGYNEKLFF.

In this sample, this clonotype turned up a few times. V gene TRBV12-3 or TRBV12-4 combines with J gene TRBJ1-6; 8 bases fit TRBD1. With V trimmed by 6 bases and J by 7 bases, 5 bases remained unmatched. The CDR3 spans 14 residues. The CDR3 is CASRPRTGNSPLHF. As DNA, the CDR3 is TGTGCCAGCAGACCGCGGACAGGGAATTCACCCCTCCACTTT.